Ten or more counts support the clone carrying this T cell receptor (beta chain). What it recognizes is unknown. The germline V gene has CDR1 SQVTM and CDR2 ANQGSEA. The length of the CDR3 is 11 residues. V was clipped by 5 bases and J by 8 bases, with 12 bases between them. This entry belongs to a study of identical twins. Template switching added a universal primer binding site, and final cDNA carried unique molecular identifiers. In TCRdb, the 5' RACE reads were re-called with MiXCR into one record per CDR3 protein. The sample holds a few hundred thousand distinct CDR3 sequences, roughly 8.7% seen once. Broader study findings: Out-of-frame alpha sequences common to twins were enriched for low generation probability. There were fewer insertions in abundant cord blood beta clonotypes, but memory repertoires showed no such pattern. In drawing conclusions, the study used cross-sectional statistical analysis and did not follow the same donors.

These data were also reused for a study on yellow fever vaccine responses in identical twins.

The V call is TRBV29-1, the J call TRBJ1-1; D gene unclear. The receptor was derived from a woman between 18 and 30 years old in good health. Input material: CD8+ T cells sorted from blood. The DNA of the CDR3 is TGCAGCGTTCTCCTAGGCGCAGAAGCTTTCTTT. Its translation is CSVLLGAEAFF.